This T cell receptor beta chain was recorded in a study of blood T cell repertoires in COVID-19 (dated by TCRdb to between 2020 and 2021). In the study overall: Collaborator samples came from the United States, Italy and Spain and covered acute and convalescent phases of COVID-19. The dataset comprised deeply sampled blood TCRbeta repertoires from subjects exposed to, actively infected with, or recovered from COVID-19. Samples were obtained from the ongoing ImmuneRACE study (first 160 participants) and from over 1,000 subjects provided by 6 global collaborators. Where HLA class I and class II types were available, the types were taken from metadata supplied by the sample provider, not from assay-based typing. A freely available public database, intended as a resource for researchers studying the immune response to SARS-CoV-2, is where the repertoires were released. A de-identified subject ID, COVID-19 status, age in years and sex were almost always included in the sample metadata. The material from the prospective study consisted of cDNA or gDNA derived from T cells, B-cell-depleted T cells, or PBMCs.

Cut back by 3 bases and 0 bases, the V and J ends lie 4 bases apart. CDR1 and CDR2 (MNHNS, SASEGT) derive from the germline V gene. The CDR3 spans 13 residues, from the cysteine through the phenylalanine. Of the read, only the CDR3 DNA is kept; its 39 bases are in frame from base 1. In the prospective study, participants were roughly 18 to 95 years old, resided in 24 geographic areas of the United States, and were enrolled through a virtual design. In the prospective study, cohorts were assigned on the basis of participant-reported clinical history obtained from a screening survey and a study questionnaire. Recovered participants in ImmuneRACE Cohort 3 were defined as having two consecutive negative NP/OP PCR tests, clearance from a healthcare professional, or resolution of symptoms. Each participant in the prospective study had whole blood, serum and a nasopharyngeal or oropharyngeal swab collected by mobile phlebotomists. Additional blood draws and questionnaires over an approximately two-month period could optionally be provided by prospective study participants. Before DNA extraction, prospective study blood samples were shipped either frozen or at room temperature.

Of note for this clone: The antigen it binds to is not known. Base qualities are missing; no much larger clone stands one base away.

The immunoSEQ Assay, a bias-controlled multiplex PCR, was used to amplify TCRbeta CDR3 regions from genomic DNA. For the original study's pipeline: Within the assay, amplification of reference gene primers was used to estimate how many nucleated cells each sample contained. To quantify the absolute abundance of each unique TCRbeta CDR3 rearrangement, sequence reads were collapsed and filtered. For each sample, productive Simpson clonality was calculated by taking the square root of Simpson's diversity index across productive rearrangements. TCRdb took this table from immuneACCESS and kept in-frame rearrangements with V and J called. Such tables lack part of the clones; where checked against another copy, unresolved V genes explain under half of the gap, and the rest is unexplained. D and trimming were read from the DNA, whereas the V and J calls and clone size are those reported in that table. Present in this sample are over 400,000 clones, roughly nine tenths of which were seen just once. Approximately 8.3% of the sample is in the top ten clones.

General conclusions and limits of the study: How much clinical and demographic metadata was included differed by source and by participant, and the metadata was provided uncurated.

Material: PBMCs or T cells enriched from blood (not recorded which). This receptor was identified in a woman aged 60 to 75 who had recovered from COVID-19. This sequence uses TRBV6-1 and TRBJ2-3, with the D segment identity uncertain. This receptor carries the CDR3 CASSDTSTDTQYF. The nucleotide sequence is TGTGCCAGCAGTGACACTAGCACAGATACGCAGTATTTT.